This T cell receptor beta chain was captured by sequencing in a study of regulatory T cells in long-lasting Graves disease. This CDR3 comprises 14 residues. The V and J ends lost 2 bases and 3 bases respectively, with 14 bases between them. Germline loops: CDR1 SQVTM, CDR2 ANQGSEA. Construction of TCR beta libraries relied on iRepertoire HTBI primers and on Arm-PCR targeting CDR3 regions. Original processing notes: From all samples, identification returned over 13 TRBJ and approximately 62 TRBV segments. TCRdb called the multiplex PCR reads again in MiXCR, with one record for every CDR3 protein. TCRdb, not the authors, supplied the V and J calls. This table has about 440,000 distinct CDR3 sequences, about 15% appearing once. Time point specified: newly diagnosed GD, antithyroid drugs for less than 3 months. Making the TCR library involved RNA that had been extracted from PBMCs. Patients hailed from an endocrinology department in Xi'an, China.

General study points: Fewer public clonotypes were shared by new patients (approximately 1,000) than by persistent patients (about 2,700).

Notes on this clonotype: Its cognate antigen is unknown.

This same sample was also part of a study on T cells in Graves' hyperthyroidism and ophthalmopathy. That study adds: Those with hyperthyroidism were 18 to 65 years old, newly diagnosed, and ill for under 2 months.

The sequence was collected from a woman aged 25 to 45 with Graves disease. This chain joins TRBV29-1 and TRBJ2-7; either TRBD1 or TRBD2 may supply D (6 bases each). Sequences were derived from peripheral blood mononuclear cells (PBMCs), sampled at new diagnosis, from a patient treated with antithyroid drugs. The CDR3: CSVELVGGIYEQYF. The DNA of the CDR3 is TGCAGCGTTGAATTAGTAGGGGGGATCTACGAGCAGTACTTC.